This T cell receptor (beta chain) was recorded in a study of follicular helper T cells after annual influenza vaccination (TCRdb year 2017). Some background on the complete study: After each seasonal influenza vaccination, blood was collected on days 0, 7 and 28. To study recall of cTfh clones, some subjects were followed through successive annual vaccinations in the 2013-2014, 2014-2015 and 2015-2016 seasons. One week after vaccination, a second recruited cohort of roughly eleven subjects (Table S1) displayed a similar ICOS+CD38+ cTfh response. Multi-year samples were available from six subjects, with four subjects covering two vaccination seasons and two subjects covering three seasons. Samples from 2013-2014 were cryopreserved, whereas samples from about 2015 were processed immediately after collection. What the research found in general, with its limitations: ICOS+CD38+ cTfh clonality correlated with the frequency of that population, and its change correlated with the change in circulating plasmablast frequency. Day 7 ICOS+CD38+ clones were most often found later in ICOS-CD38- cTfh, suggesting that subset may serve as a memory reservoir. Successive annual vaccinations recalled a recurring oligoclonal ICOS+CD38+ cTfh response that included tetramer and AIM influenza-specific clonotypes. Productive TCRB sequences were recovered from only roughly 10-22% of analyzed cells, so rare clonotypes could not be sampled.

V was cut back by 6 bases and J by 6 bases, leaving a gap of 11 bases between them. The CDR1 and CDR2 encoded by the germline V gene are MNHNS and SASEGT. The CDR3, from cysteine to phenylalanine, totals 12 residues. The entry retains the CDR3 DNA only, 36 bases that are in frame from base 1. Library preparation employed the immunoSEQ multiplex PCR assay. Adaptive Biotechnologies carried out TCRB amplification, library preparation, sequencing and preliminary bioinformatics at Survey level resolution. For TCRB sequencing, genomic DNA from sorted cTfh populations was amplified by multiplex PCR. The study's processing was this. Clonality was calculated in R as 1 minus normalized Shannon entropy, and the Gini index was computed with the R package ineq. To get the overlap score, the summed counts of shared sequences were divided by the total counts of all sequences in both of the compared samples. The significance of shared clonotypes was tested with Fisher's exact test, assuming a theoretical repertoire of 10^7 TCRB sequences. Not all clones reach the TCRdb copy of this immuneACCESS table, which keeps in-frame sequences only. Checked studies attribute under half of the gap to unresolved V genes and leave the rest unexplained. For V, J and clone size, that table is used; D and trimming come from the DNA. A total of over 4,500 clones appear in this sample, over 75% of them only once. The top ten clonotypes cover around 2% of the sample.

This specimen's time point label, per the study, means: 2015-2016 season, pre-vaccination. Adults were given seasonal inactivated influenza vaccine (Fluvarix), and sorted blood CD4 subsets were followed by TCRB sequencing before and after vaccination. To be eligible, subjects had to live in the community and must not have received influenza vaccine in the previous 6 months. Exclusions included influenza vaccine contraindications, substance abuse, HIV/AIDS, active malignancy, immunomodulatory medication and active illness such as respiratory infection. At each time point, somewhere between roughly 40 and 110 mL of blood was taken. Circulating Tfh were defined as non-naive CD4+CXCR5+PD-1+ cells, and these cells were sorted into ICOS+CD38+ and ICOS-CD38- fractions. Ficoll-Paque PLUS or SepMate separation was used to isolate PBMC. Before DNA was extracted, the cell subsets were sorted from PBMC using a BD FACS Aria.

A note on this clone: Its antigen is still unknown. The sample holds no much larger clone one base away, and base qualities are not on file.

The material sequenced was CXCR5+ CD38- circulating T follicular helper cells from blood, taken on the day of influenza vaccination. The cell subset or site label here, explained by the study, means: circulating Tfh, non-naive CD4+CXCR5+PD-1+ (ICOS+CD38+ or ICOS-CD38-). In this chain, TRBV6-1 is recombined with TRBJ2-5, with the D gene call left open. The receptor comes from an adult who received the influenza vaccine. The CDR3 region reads CASSSSRQTQYF. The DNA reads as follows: TGTGCCAGCAGCTCCTCCAGACAGACCCAGTACTTC.